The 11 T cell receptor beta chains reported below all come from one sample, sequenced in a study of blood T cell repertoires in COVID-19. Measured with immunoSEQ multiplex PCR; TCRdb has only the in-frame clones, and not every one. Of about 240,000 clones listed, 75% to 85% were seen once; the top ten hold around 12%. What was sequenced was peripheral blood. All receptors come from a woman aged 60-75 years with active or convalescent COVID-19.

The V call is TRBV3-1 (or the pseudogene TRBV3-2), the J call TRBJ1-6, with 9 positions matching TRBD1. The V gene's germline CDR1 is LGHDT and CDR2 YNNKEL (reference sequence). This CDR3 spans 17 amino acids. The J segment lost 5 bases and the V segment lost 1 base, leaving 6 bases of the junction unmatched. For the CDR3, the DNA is TGTGCCAGCAGCCAAGGGTCAGGGACAGGGAATAATTCACCCCTCCACTTT. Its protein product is CASSQGSGTGNNSPLHF.

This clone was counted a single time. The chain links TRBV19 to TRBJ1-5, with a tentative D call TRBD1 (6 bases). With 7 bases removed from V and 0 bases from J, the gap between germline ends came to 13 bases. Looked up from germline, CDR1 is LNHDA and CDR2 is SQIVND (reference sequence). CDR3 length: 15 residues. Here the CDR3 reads CASTDRTASNQPQHF. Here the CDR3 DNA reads TGTGCCAGTACCGACCGGACAGCTAGCAATCAGCCCCAGCATTTT.

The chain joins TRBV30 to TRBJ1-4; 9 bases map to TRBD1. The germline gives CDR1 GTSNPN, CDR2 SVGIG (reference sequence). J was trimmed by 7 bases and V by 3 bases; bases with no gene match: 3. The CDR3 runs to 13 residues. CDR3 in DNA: TGTGCCTGGAGAGACAGGGGGGGTGAAAAACTGTTTTTT. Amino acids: CAWRDRGGEKLFF. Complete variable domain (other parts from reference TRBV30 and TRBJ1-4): SQTIHQWPATLVQPVGSPLSLECTVEGTSNPNLYWYRQAAGRGLQLLFYSVGIGQISSEVPQNLSASRPQDRQFILSSKKLLLSDSGFYLCAWRDRGGEKLFFGSGTQLSVL.

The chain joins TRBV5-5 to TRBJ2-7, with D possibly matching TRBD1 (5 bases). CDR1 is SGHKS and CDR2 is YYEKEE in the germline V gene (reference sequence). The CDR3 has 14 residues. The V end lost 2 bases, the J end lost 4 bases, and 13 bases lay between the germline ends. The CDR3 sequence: CASSFSSDSYEQYF. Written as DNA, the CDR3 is TGTGCCAGCAGCTTTAGTTCCGACAGTTACGAGCAGTACTTC.

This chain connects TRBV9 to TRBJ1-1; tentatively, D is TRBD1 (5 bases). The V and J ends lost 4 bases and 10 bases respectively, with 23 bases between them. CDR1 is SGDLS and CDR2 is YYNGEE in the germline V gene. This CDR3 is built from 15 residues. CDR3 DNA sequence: TGTGCCAGCAGCCTTGGGGAACAGGCCCCGAATGGAGCTTTCTTT. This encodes CASSLGEQAPNGAFF.

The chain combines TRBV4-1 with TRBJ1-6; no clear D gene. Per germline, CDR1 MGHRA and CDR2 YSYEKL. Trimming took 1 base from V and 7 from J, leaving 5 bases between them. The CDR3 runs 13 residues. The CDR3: CASSQVSNSPLHF. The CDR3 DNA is TGCGCCAGCAGCCAAGTTTCGAATTCACCCCTCCACTTT.

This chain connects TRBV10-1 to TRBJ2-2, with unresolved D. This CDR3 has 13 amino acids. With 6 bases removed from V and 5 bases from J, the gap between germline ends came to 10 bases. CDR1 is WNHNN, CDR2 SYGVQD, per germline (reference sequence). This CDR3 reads CASRAPGTGELFF. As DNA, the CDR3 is TGCGCCAGCAGAGCACCCGGGACCGGGGAGCTGTTTTTT.

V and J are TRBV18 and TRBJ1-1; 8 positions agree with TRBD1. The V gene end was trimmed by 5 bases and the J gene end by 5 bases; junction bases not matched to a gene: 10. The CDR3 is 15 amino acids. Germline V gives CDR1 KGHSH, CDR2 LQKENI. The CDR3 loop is CASSTGQGSTTEAFF. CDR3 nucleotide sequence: TGTGCCAGCTCAACAGGACAGGGTAGTACGACTGAAGCTTTCTTT.

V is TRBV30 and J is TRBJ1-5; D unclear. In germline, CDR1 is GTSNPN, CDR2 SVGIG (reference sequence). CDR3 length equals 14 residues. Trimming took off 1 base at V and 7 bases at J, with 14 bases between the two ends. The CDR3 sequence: CAWSATQSTQPQHF. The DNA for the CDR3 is TGTGCCTGGAGTGCCACCCAGTCCACCCAGCCCCAGCATTTT.

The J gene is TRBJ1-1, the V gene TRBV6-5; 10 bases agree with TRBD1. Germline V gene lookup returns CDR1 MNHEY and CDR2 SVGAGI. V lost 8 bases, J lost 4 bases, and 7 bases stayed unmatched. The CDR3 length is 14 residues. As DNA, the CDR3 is TGTGCCAGCGCCTGGGACAGGGGAGGCACTGAAGCTTTCTTT. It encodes CASAWDRGGTEAFF.

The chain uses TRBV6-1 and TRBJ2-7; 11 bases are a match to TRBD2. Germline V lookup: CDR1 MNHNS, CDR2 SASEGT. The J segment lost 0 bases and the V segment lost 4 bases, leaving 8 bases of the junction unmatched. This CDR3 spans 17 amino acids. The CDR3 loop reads CASSVSLAGGISYEQYF. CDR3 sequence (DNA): TGTGCCAGCAGTGTTTCCCTAGCGGGGGGCATCTCCTACGAGCAGTACTTC.